The 24 T cell receptor beta chains reported below all come from one sample, sequenced in a study of T cells in Graves' hyperthyroidism and ophthalmopathy. TCR beta CDR3 regions were amplified from RNA transcripts. Researchers ran a first-round RT-PCR on the TCR CDR3 using the HTBI primer set. TCRdb called the multiplex PCR reads again in MiXCR, with one record for every CDR3 protein. Of about 540,000 distinct CDR3 sequences listed, just over 45% are singletons. The sample was peripheral blood or thyroid tissue (not recorded which). These receptors were obtained from a woman between 18 and 30 years old with Graves' hyperthyroidism.

The gene calls are TRBV7-7 and TRBJ2-7; TRBD2 is a possible D gene (6 bases). This CDR3 region has 13 residues. From germline, CDR1 is SSHAT and CDR2 FNYEAQ (reference sequence). The CDR3 nucleotides are TGTGCTATTGCCCTAGCGCGCTCCTACGAGCAGTACTTC. Encoded protein: CAIALARSYEQYF. The whole variable domain, filled in from reference TRBV7-7 and TRBJ2-7, reads GAGVSQSPRYKVTKRGQDVTLRCDPISSHATLYWYQQALGQGPEFLTYFNYEAQPDKSGLPSDRFSAERPEGSISTLTIQRTEQRDSAMYRCAIALARSYEQYFGPGTRLTVT.

This clonotype was seen at least ten times. The chain recombines TRBV7-9 with TRBJ2-5, with D possibly being TRBD2 (6 bases). V lost 3 bases and J lost 4, with 12 bases in between. This CDR3 contains 14 residues. Looked up from germline, CDR1 is SEHNR and CDR2 is FQNEAQ (reference sequence). This CDR3 reads CASSFVGAGETQYF. The CDR3 DNA sequence: TGTGCCAGCAGCTTTGTGGGAGCGGGAGAGACCCAGTACTTC.

This clonotype was detected many times. The V and J genes are TRBV11-1 and TRBJ2-6; no clear D. The length of the CDR3 is 14 residues. V gave up 10 bases and J gave up 5 bases, with 15 bases separating them. The V gene's germline CDR1 is SGHAT and CDR2 FQDESV (reference sequence). The CDR3 sequence: CATTYRLWANVLTF. The CDR3 region has the DNA TGTGCCACCACGTATCGGCTCTGGGCCAACGTCCTGACTTTC.

The CDR3, as DNA: TGTGCCAGCAGCTTAAGAGCGGGAGGTTACTACAATGAGCAGTTCTTC. As protein: CASSLRAGGYYNEQFF. The J gene is TRBJ2-5, the V gene TRBV7-7; 9 positions agree with TRBD2. The J call may be in error: the DNA end matches TRBJ2-1 better. The CDR3 is 16 residues long. From germline, CDR1 is SSHAT and CDR2 FNYEAQ (reference sequence).

This clonotype was detected many times. The V gene is TRBV12-5, the J gene TRBJ2-7; D gene uncertain. V shed 3 bases and J shed 0 bases, with 6 bases lying between them. CDR1 and CDR2 from the germline V gene are LGHNT and FRNRAP. CDR3 length equals 13 residues. CDR3 residues: CASGFGSSYEQYF. CDR3 bases: TGTGCTAGTGGTTTCGGAAGCTCCTACGAGCAGTACTTC.

In this sample, this clonotype turned up many times. V gene TRBV2 combines with J gene TRBJ2-2; D gene uncertain. The CDR3 consists of 13 residues. Germline CDR1 SNHLY, CDR2 FYNNEI. Trimming took off 8 bases at V and 7 bases at J, with 14 bases between the two ends. CDR3 nucleotide sequence: TGTGCCAGCGTTCCACAACCAAGCGGGGAGCTGTTTTTT. Its protein is CASVPQPSGELFF.

This clonotype was seen many times. V usage is TRBV28 and J usage is TRBJ1-4; 9 bases are a match to TRBD1. The CDR3 covers 14 residues. J lost 8 bases, V lost 5 bases, and 6 bases had no gene match. Germline values: CDR1 MDHEN, CDR2 SYDVKM. The CDR3 DNA is TGTGCCAGCAGTACGGGGACAGGGAGGGAAAAACTGTTTTTT. The encoded protein is CASSTGTGREKLFF.

As regards this clonotype: This sequence may be a read error, since a much larger clone differs from it by one base. The chain employs TRBV9 and TRBJ2-6; 11 positions match TRBD1. Germline CDR1 is SGDLS and CDR2 is YYNGEE. The CDR3 runs to 18 residues. Here the CDR3 reads CARSVGGQGESGANVLTF. CDR3 in DNA: TGTGCCAGGAGCGTAGGGGGACAGGGGGAATCTGGGGCCAACGTCCTGACTTTC.

Only a few counts were recorded for this clonotype. The chain joins TRBV2 to TRBJ2-7, with 7 bases identical to TRBD1. Germline-derived CDR1 and CDR2 are SNHLY and FYNNEI. The CDR3 has 13 amino acids. V gave up 5 bases and J gave up 7 bases; unmatched junction bases: 8. The CDR3, as DNA: TGTGCCAGCAGTCCAGACAGGGACAATGAGCAGTACTTC. It codes for CASSPDRDNEQYF.

The chain couples TRBV6-4 to TRBJ1-6, with unresolved D. Germline V gene sequence: CDR1 MRHNA, CDR2 SNTAGT. The CDR3 covers 12 residues. V was cut by 2 bases and J by 8 bases, with 4 bases left in between. Here the CDR3 DNA reads TGTGCCAGCAGTGACCGGGATTCACCCCTCCACTTT. It codes for CASSDRDSPLHF.

The chain uses TRBV6-5 and TRBJ2-7, with 9 bases identical to TRBD1. This CDR3 comprises 14 residues. CDR1 and CDR2 from the germline V gene are MNHEY and SVGAGI. V shed 10 bases and J 4 bases; nucleotides not matched to a gene: 11. CDR3 coding DNA: TGTGCCACCGCTGGACAGGGGTTGTGGTACGAGCAGTACTTC. Translated: CATAGQGLWYEQYF.

The V call is TRBV7-2, the J call TRBJ1-2; maybe TRBD1 (5 bases). Trimming took 1 base from V and 3 from J, leaving 9 bases between them. Germline lookup yields CDR1 SGHTA and CDR2 FQGNSA. This CDR3 region has 14 residues. The CDR3 region has the DNA TGTGCCAGCAGCTTAGGATGGGGGGACTATGGCTACACCTTC. It yields the protein CASSLGWGDYGYTF. The full variable domain, rest sourced from reference TRBV7-2 and TRBJ1-2, is GAGVSQSPSNKVTEKGKDVELRCDPISGHTALYWYRQSLGQGLEFLIYFQGNSAPDKSGLPSDRFSAERTGGSVSTLTIQRTQQEDSAVYLCASSLGWGDYGYTFGSGTRLTVV.

CDR3 in DNA: TGTGCCAGCAGCTTAGGGGGGGAGGATGAGCAGTACTTC. Translation gives CASSLGGEDEQYF. The gene calls are TRBV7-3 and TRBJ2-7; 7 nucleotides agree with TRBD2. The CDR3 runs 13 residues. The germline V gene encodes CDR1 SGHTA and CDR2 FQGTGA. V gave up 2 bases and J gave up 7 bases; unmatched junction bases: 5.

The chain carries TRBV18 and TRBJ1-1; D call uncertain. CDR3 length equals 13 residues. Germline V gene data show CDR1 as KGHSH and CDR2 as LQKENI. V shed 3 bases and J shed 1 base, with 6 bases lying between them. The CDR3, as DNA: TGTGCCAGCTCACCCTCCCCGAACACTGAAGCTTTCTTT. Translated, it gives CASSPSPNTEAFF.

This clonotype was detected ten times or more. The chain is built from TRBV5-6 and TRBJ1-1, with TRBD1 as a possible D gene (5 bases). This CDR3 has 13 residues. Germline V CDR1 and CDR2: SGHDT, YYEEEE. V was pared by 4 bases and J by 3 bases, with 10 bases between. The CDR3 nucleotides read TGTGCCAGCAGCATCGGAGGGGACACTGAAGCTTTCTTT. Translation gives CASSIGGDTEAFF. Together with reference TRBV5-6 and TRBJ1-1, the CDR3 gives the full variable domain: DAGVTQSPTHLIKTRGQQVTLRCSPKSGHDTVSWYQQALGQGPQFIFQYYEEEERQRGNFPDRFSGHQFPNYSSELNVNALLLGDSALYLCASSIGGDTEAFFGQGTRLTVV.

This clonotype was picked up many times. DNA of the CDR3: TGTGCCAGCACGATCAGGGGGCGTTATGGCTACACCTTC. Translating it yields CASTIRGRYGYTF. The chain links TRBV12-3 or TRBV12-4 to TRBJ1-2, with TRBD1 matching over 8 bases. V shed 7 bases, J shed 5 bases, and the junction held 6 bases outside the gene matches. CDR3 size: 13 residues.

This clonotype was seen at least ten times. The chain uses TRBV7-9 and TRBJ2-7; D not certain. Trimming shortened V by 2 bases and J by 0 bases, and 5 bases separated the two germline ends. This CDR3 is 13 amino acids long. CDR1 and CDR2 from the germline V gene are SEHNR and FQNEAQ (reference sequence). This CDR3 is CASSLSPSYEQYF. Here the CDR3 DNA reads TGTGCCAGCAGCTTATCCCCCTCCTACGAGCAGTACTTC.

This clonotype was counted once. A much larger clonotype is one base distant, so this may be a read error. J is TRBJ1-2 and V is TRBV5-1; unclear D gene. The length of the CDR3 is 14 residues. V lost 0 bases and J lost 8, with 14 bases in between. The germline gives CDR1 SGHRS, CDR2 YFSETQ. The CDR3 protein is CASSLASGAQGYTF. Written as DNA, the CDR3 is TGCGCCAGCAGCTTGGCGTCAGGCGCTCAAGGCTACACCTTC.

This clonotype was seen at least ten times. This sequence joins TRBV15 and TRBJ1-5; TRBD1 might be the D (6 bases). V lost 1 base, J lost 6 bases, and 16 bases lay in between. The CDR3 length is 16 residues. In germline, CDR1 is LNHNV, CDR2 YYDKDF (reference sequence). DNA of the CDR3: TGTGCCACCAGCAGAGTTCCGTTGAGGGGGAGTCAGCCCCAGCATTTT. Its protein is CATSRVPLRGSQPQHF.

This clonotype was recorded at least ten times. J is TRBJ1-5 and V is TRBV29-1, with D maybe TRBD1 (6 bases). The CDR3 extends over 12 amino acids. Germline V gene lookup returns CDR1 SQVTM and CDR2 ANQGSEA. The ends were cut back, 7 bases at V and 3 bases at J, with 10 bases in the middle. The CDR3 protein is CSARQVNQPQHF. The CDR3 DNA follows: TGCAGCGCTAGACAGGTCAATCAGCCCCAGCATTTT.

The chain couples TRBV5-1 to TRBJ1-2; D remains unclear. CDR3 length: 15 amino acids. CDR1 SGHRS and CDR2 YFSETQ come from the germline V gene. The V end was cut by 4 bases, the J end by 3 bases, with 16 bases between. This CDR3 is CASSLDLNVDYGYTF. The CDR3 coding sequence is TGCGCCAGCAGCCTTGACCTAAACGTGGACTATGGCTACACCTTC.

Regarding this clonotype: One end of the junction fails to match germline, which may point to a read error. The CDR3 loop reads CASSLGLTEAQYF. The DNA of the CDR3 is TGTGCCAGCAGCTTAGGACTAACGGAGGCCCAGTACTTC. V and J are TRBV12-3 or TRBV12-4 and TRBJ2-5; D possibly corresponds to TRBD2 (6 bases). This CDR3 region has 13 residues.

This clonotype was seen many times. The rearrangement uses TRBV11-3 and TRBJ2-2; no clear D. Trimming took 1 base from V and 7 from J, leaving 13 bases between them. The germline V gene encodes CDR1 SGHNT and CDR2 YENEEA. The CDR3 extends over 15 amino acids. The CDR3 spells CASSLGGGIDGELFF. CDR3 coding DNA: TGTGCCAGCAGCTTAGGGGGTGGAATTGACGGGGAGCTGTTTTTT.

This clonotype was seen ten or more times. The chain couples TRBV19 to TRBJ2-7, with D possibly being TRBD1 (5 bases). The CDR3 sequence is 16 residues long. V lost 5 bases, J lost 3 bases, and 20 bases lay in between. Germline CDR1 is LNHDA and CDR2 is SQIVND (reference sequence). CDR3 in amino acids: CASSSLDSANFYEQYF. The CDR3 bases are TGTGCCAGTAGTTCCCTCGACAGTGCCAATTTCTACGAGCAGTACTTC.